This T cell receptor beta chain was captured in a study of shared clonotypes between healthy human individuals. Sequencing used immunoSEQ multiplex PCR; TCRdb keeps in-frame clones, though not all of them. The repertoire consists of around 2,100,000 clones, with roughly 95% occurring once and the leading ten covering around 1.2%. About this clone: Its antigen is unknown.

Study-wide points: Relative to memory subsets, naive subsets generally showed larger estimated richness. Of the naive CD4 clonotypes, around 5.2% were shared across a handful of donors.

The CDR3 sequence is 12 residues long. CDR1 is SGHTA, CDR2 FQGNSA, per germline. With 8 bases clipped from V and 9 bases from J, the junction kept 6 bases outside the gene matches. CD45RO-negative cells were positively selected for CCR7, leaving out terminally differentiated effector memory CD45RA+ cells. V gene TRBV7-2 combines with J gene TRBJ2-1; 8 bases map to TRBD2. The receptor comes from a man aged 18 to 35 in good health. Sample: naive CD8+ T cells sorted from blood. This CDR3 reads CASSGGEGEQFF. In DNA form, the CDR3 reads TGTGCCAGCTCGGGAGGGGAAGGTGAGCAGTTCTTC.